This TCR beta chain came from a study of T cell changes during pregnancy in multiple sclerosis. The germline CDR1 and CDR2 sequences are SGDLS and YYNGEE. V lost 3 bases to trimming and J lost 4 bases; unmatched junction nucleotides: 4. This CDR3 has 16 amino acids. The table came from immunoSEQ multiplex PCR; TCRdb's copy has only in-frame clones and leaves some out. This table holds 40,000 or so clones, about nine tenths found once. The J gene is TRBJ2-1, the V gene TRBV9; 13 bases are shared with TRBD2. This TCR came from a female donor with multiple sclerosis, enrolled in a pregnancy study. This specimen consisted of CD8+ T cells from peripheral blood mononuclear cells, obtained in the second trimester of pregnancy. The CDR3 spells CASSGPGLAGYNEQFF. The DNA for the CDR3 is TGTGCCAGCAGCGGCCCGGGACTAGCGGGATACAATGAGCAGTTCTTC.